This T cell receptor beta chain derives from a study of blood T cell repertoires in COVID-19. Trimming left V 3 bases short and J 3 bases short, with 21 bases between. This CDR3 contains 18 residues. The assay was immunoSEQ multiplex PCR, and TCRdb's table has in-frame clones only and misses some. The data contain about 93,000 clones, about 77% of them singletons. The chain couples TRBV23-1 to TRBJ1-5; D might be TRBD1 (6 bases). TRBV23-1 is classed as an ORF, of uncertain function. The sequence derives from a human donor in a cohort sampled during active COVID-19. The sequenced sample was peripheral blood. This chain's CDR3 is CASSQTDRKALNNQPQHF. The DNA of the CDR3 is TGCGCCAGCAGTCAGACCGACAGGAAGGCTTTAAACAATCAGCCCCAGCATTTT.